The rows below give T cell receptor beta chains drawn from one sample of a study of technical replicates of blood from a few donors. Only in-frame clones appear in the TCRdb table, and some are missing; sequencing was by immunoSEQ multiplex PCR. This table holds about 50,000 clones, about 95% found once. The sequencing input was PBMCs. These receptors were collected from a human donor in good health. Some clones in this sample may be carry-over from other donors' samples. The CDR3 runs from the conserved cysteine through the conserved F or W. Each record gives: J gene, clone size, D gene, V gene, CDR3 DNA, CDR3 protein. A D gene is named only where the DNA matches it firmly. A row's size may be missing; if present it is once, few, many or a size class.

J gene: TRBJ1-2; clone size: .; D gene: .; V gene: TRBV4-3; CDR3 DNA: TGCGCCAGCAGCCAAGATCCAGGGGCTCGAGGCTACACCTTC; CDR3 protein: CASSQDPGARGYTF
J gene: TRBJ2-1; clone size: .; D gene: .; V gene: TRBV30; CDR3 DNA: TGTGCCTGGAGTGTACGGGCGCGGGATGAGCAGTTCTTC; CDR3 protein: CAWSVRARDEQFF
J gene: TRBJ2-1; clone size: .; D gene: TRBD2; V gene: TRBV2; CDR3 DNA: TGTGCCAGCAGTCTCCTAATACTGGGGACTAGCGGGGGGGCTGGGCGGTTCTTC; CDR3 protein: CASSLLILGTSGGAGRFF
J gene: TRBJ2-2; clone size: .; D gene: .; V gene: TRBV19; CDR3 DNA: TGTGCCAGTAGTGGCCCCGGGGAGCTGTTTTTT; CDR3 protein: CASSGPGELFF
J gene: TRBJ2-7; clone size: few; D gene: .; V gene: TRBV5-4; CDR3 DNA: TGTGCCAGCAGCTCATCACCTACGGGACACGGGTACGAGCAGTACTTC; CDR3 protein: CASSSSPTGHGYEQYF
J gene: TRBJ1-2; clone size: once; D gene: TRBD1; V gene: TRBV4-1; CDR3 DNA: TGCGCCAGCAGCCGGTACCCTGGGACAGTCCTCAATGGCTACACCTTC; CDR3 protein: CASSRYPGTVLNGYTF
J gene: TRBJ1-5; clone size: .; D gene: .; V gene: TRBV19; CDR3 DNA: TGTGCCAGTAGCTGGGGGACACCGAGCGGTCAGCCCCAGCATTTT; CDR3 protein: CASSWGTPSGQPQHF
J gene: TRBJ2-7; clone size: .; D gene: .; V gene: TRBV29-1; CDR3 DNA: TGCAGCGTTTTCGGGACATCCGAAACCCCTTACGAGCAGTACTTC; CDR3 protein: CSVFGTSETPYEQYF
J gene: TRBJ2-7; clone size: .; D gene: TRBD2; V gene: TRBV10-3; CDR3 DNA: TGTGCCATCAGTGAGTCGGGTAGCGGGGGCTACGAGCAGTACTTC; CDR3 protein: CAISESGSGGYEQYF
J gene: TRBJ1-4; clone size: .; D gene: .; V gene: TRBV10-3; CDR3 DNA: TGTGCCATCAGGGGGGGGCTTGGAGAAAAACTGTTTTTT; CDR3 protein: CAIRGGLGEKLFF
J gene: TRBJ1-1; clone size: .; D gene: TRBD1; V gene: TRBV6-5; CDR3 DNA: TGTGCCAGCAGTCGACAGGGTAAGACTGAAGCTTTCTTT; CDR3 protein: CASSRQGKTEAFF
J gene: TRBJ1-3; clone size: .; D gene: .; V gene: TRBV6-1; CDR3 DNA: TGTGCCAGCAGTGAACGGAACACCATATATTTT; CDR3 protein: CASSERNTIYF
J gene: TRBJ2-5; clone size: .; D gene: .; V gene: TRBV2; CDR3 DNA: TGTGCCAGCAGCGTTACGGGGCCGGGGGCCCAGTACTTC; CDR3 protein: CASSVTGPGAQYF
J gene: TRBJ1-2; clone size: .; D gene: .; V gene: TRBV4-1; CDR3 DNA: TGCGCCAGCAGCCAAGAGCTCCGACAGAACTATGGCTACACCTTC; CDR3 protein: CASSQELRQNYGYTF
J gene: TRBJ1-3; clone size: .; D gene: .; V gene: TRBV11-1; CDR3 DNA: TGTGCCAGCAGCTTGCTCGGACTCAGCTCTGGAAACACCATATATTTT; CDR3 protein: CASSLLGLSSGNTIYF
J gene: TRBJ2-7; clone size: .; D gene: TRBD2; V gene: TRBV4-1; CDR3 DNA: TGCGCCAGCAGCCGAGGAATTTCGGGACACGGGACTAGCGGAACCTACGAGCAGTACTTC; CDR3 protein: CASSRGISGHGTSGTYEQYF
J gene: TRBJ2-3; clone size: .; D gene: .; V gene: TRBV5-4; CDR3 DNA: TGTGCCAGCAGCTTGGGACATGCTAGCACAGATACGCAGTATTTT; CDR3 protein: CASSLGHASTDTQYF
J gene: TRBJ1-5; clone size: .; D gene: .; V gene: TRBV4-1; CDR3 DNA: TGCGCCAGCAGCCAGGGCTACGGCACTTATAGCAATCAGCCCCAGCATTTT; CDR3 protein: CASSQGYGTYSNQPQHF
J gene: TRBJ2-7; clone size: once; D gene: TRBD1; V gene: TRBV15; CDR3 DNA: TGTGCCACCAGCAGAGGACAGGGAAATGTGGTCGAGCAGTACTTC; CDR3 protein: CATSRGQGNVVEQYF
J gene: TRBJ2-5; clone size: .; D gene: .; V gene: TRBV7-9; CDR3 DNA: TGTGCCAGCAGCTTGGTGGGCGTCCAAGAGACCCAGTACTTC; CDR3 protein: CASSLVGVQETQYF